The 9 T cell receptor beta chains in this list originate from one sample, sequenced in a study of beta chain features in type 1 diabetes. Study observations and caveats: Moderate but significant shortening of TCRB CDR3s was recorded in all four CD4+ subsets from Type 1 diabetes patients.

The investigators reverse transcribed all of the isolated RNA, so they sequenced expressed TCRB transcripts. Sequencing was performed with immunoSEQ multiplex PCR; in TCRdb, only in-frame clones are kept and a portion is missing. The sample holds a few hundred thousand clones, 10% to 15% seen once. Antigens for these TCRs are unknown. The sample taken for sequencing was naive CD4+ T cells from blood. These receptors all stem from a woman under 30 with type 1 diabetes.

The rearrangement uses TRBV10-3 and TRBJ2-6; a weak D match, TRBD1 (6 bases). Trimming cost V 6 bases and J 2 bases, with 11 bases left between them. The CDR3 is made up of 15 amino acids. Germline V gene sequence: CDR1 ENHRY, CDR2 SYGVKD. DNA of the CDR3: TGTGCCATCAGCCCGACAGGACCTGGGGCCAACGTCCTGACTTTC. Translated, it gives CAISPTGPGANVLTF.

This clone was seen only a few times. J is TRBJ2-1 and V is TRBV4-1; 10 bases map to TRBD2. Germline V gene sequence: CDR1 MGHRA, CDR2 YSYEKL. The CDR3 is 15 amino acids. J lost 6 bases, V lost 2 bases, and 4 bases had no gene match. CDR3 DNA: TGCGCCAGCAGCCAACCCGGGACTAGCGCCAATGAGCAGTTCTTC. It yields the protein CASSQPGTSANEQFF.

This chain links TRBV2 with TRBJ2-7; 7 bases line up with TRBD1. This CDR3 has 16 residues. V was pared by 4 bases and J by 0 bases, with 9 bases of the junction left unmatched. From germline, CDR1 is SNHLY and CDR2 FYNNEI. The CDR3 protein is CASSAMDRSSSYEQYF. The CDR3 coding sequence is TGTGCCAGCAGTGCCATGGACAGGTCAAGCTCCTACGAGCAGTACTTC.

The chain employs TRBV28 and TRBJ2-5, with a possible D match to TRBD2 (5 bases). Germline V CDR1 and CDR2: MDHEN, SYDVKM. Trimming shortened V by 7 bases and J by 6 bases, and 15 bases separated the two germline ends. CDR3 length equals 13 residues. The CDR3, as DNA: TGTGCCAGCAAGGGATCCTCGGGGAAGACCCAGTACTTC. Translated: CASKGSSGKTQYF.

The chain uses TRBV9 and TRBJ2-1; TRBD2 agrees at 7 bases. The CDR3 extends over 16 amino acids. Germline values: CDR1 SGDLS, CDR2 YYNGEE. Trimming took 0 bases from V and 8 from J; bases not matched to a gene: 11. CDR3 DNA sequence: TGTGCCAGCAGCGTAGGGGGAGGGCCTACGTGGGATGAGCAGTTCTTC. Its protein is CASSVGGGPTWDEQFF.

This clone was observed a handful of times. The chain combines TRBV18 with TRBJ2-7; 7 nucleotides line up with TRBD2. Germline assignment: CDR1 KGHSH and CDR2 LQKENI. The CDR3 spans 15 residues. Trimming took 6 bases from V and 3 from J; bases not matched to a gene: 11. The CDR3 DNA reads as TGTGCCAGCTCGCCTCCTCTAGCGGCCAACTACGAGCAGTACTTC. Protein sequence: CASSPPLAANYEQYF. The variable domain in full, with the rest retrieved from reference TRBV18 and TRBJ2-7, is NAGVMQNPRHLVRRRGQEARLRCSPMKGHSHVYWYRQLPEEGLKFMVYLQKENIIDESGMPKERFSAEFPKEGPSILRIQQVVRGDSAAYFCASSPPLAANYEQYFGPGTRLTVT.

This chain joins TRBV19 and TRBJ1-4; the D is unclear. Trimming left V 9 bases short and J 5 bases short, with 13 bases between. The V gene's germline CDR1 is LNHDA and CDR2 SQIVND (reference sequence). This CDR3 contains 13 residues. CDR3 residues: CASRRRRNEKLFF. CDR3 coding DNA: TGTGCCAGCAGACGGAGACGGAATGAAAAACTGTTTTTT.

This sequence joins TRBV5-1 and TRBJ1-1; 9 nucleotides align to TRBD1. CDR1 and CDR2 from the germline V gene are SGHRS and YFSETQ. CDR3 length equals 13 residues. Trimming cost V 0 bases and J 9 bases; bases outside gene matches: 3. CDR3 region: CASSLGQGDQAFF. DNA of the CDR3: TGCGCCAGCAGCTTGGGACAGGGGGATCAAGCTTTCTTT.

The chain employs TRBV5-1 and TRBJ2-7; TRBD1 matches at 7 bases. Germline V gene data show CDR1 as SGHRS and CDR2 as YFSETQ. The CDR3 covers 14 residues. Trimming removed 1 base from V and 7 bases from J; junction bases left unmatched: 8. CDR3 in amino acids: CASSLRGLAREQYF. DNA for the CDR3: TGCGCCAGCAGCTTGAGGGGGCTGGCGAGAGAGCAGTACTTC. The full variable domain, completed using reference TRBV5-1 and TRBJ2-7, is KAGVTQTPRYLIKTRGQQVTLSCSPISGHRSVSWYQQTPGQGLQFLFEYFSETQRNKGNFPGRFSGRQFSNSRSEMNVSTLELGDSALYLCASSLRGLAREQYFGPGTRLTVT.